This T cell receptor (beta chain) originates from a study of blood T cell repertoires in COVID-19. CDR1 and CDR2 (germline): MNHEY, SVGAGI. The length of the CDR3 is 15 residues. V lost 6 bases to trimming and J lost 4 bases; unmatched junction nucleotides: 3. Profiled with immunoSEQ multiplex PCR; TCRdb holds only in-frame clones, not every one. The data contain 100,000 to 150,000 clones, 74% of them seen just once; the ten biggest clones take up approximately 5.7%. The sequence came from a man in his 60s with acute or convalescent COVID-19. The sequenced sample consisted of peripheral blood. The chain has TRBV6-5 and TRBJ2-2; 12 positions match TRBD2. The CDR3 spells CASSLAGGFTGELFF. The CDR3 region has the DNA TGTGCCAGCAGCCTAGCGGGGGGGTTCACCGGGGAGCTGTTTTTT.